This TCR beta chain was sequenced during a study of EBV T-cell therapy then PD-1 blockade in nasopharyngeal carcinoma. Germline CDR1 reads MDHEN; CDR2 reads SYDVKM. V was cut by 5 bases and J by 0 bases, with 10 bases left in between. The CDR3 has 15 amino acids. Regarding treatment: AdE1-LMPpoly-expanded autologous EBV-specific T-cell therapy followed by anti-PD-1 nivolumab. In this sample, this clone turned up once. Its antigen is unknown. TCRdb keeps only in-frame clones here, not all; method: immunoSEQ multiplex PCR. The repertoire holds about 17,000 clones, with approximately 88% as singletons. The V call is TRBV28, the J call TRBJ2-2; the D gene could be TRBD1 or TRBD2 (5 bases each). Sequences were derived from CD8+ T cells from blood, sampled at day 0 from a patient whose treatment included autologous EBV-specific T cells and nivolumab. This clonotype was sampled from a middle-aged man with nasopharyngeal carcinoma. The CDR3 nucleotides are TGTGCCAGCAGTGCCGGGACGACGAACACCGGGGAGCTGTTTTTT. Translation gives CASSAGTTNTGELFF.